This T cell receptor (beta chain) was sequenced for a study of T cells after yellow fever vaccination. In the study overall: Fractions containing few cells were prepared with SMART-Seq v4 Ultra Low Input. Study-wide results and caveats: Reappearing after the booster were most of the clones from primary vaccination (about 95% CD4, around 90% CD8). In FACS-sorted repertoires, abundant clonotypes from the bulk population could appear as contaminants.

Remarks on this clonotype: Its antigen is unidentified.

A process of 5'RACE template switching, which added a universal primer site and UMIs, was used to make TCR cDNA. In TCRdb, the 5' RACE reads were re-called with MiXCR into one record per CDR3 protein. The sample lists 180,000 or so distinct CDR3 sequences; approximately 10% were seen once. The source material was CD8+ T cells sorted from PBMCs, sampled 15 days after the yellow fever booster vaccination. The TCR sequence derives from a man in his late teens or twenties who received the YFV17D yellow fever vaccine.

In DNA, the CDR3 is TGTGCCAGCAGTGTTCTGGGGAGCAATCAGCCCCAGCATTTT. This encodes CASSVLGSNQPQHF. The chain carries TRBV12-3 or TRBV12-4 and TRBJ1-5; unclear D gene. The length of the CDR3 is 14 residues. V lost 5 bases and J 1 base, leaving 9 bases between the germline ends.